This T cell receptor beta chain came from a study of blood T cell repertoires in COVID-19. Repertoires were generated with immunoSEQ multiplex PCR, while TCRdb's copy carries only in-frame clones and drops some. Of under 250,000 clones listed, roughly 80% are singletons. The clonotype was recovered from a woman aged 30 to 39 who had recovered from COVID-19. Sequences were obtained from peripheral blood.

Written as DNA, the CDR3 is TGTGCCCTCGGGGGGGGAGGCCCCCGGGGCGGGGAGCTGTTTTTT. It is translated as CALGGGGPRGGELFF. The V call is TRBV30, the J call TRBJ2-2; 8 bases are a match to TRBD2. Germline V gene sequence: CDR1 GTSNPN, CDR2 SVGIG (reference sequence). The J segment lost 7 bases and the V segment lost 8 bases, leaving 15 bases of the junction unmatched. The CDR3 is 15 residues long.